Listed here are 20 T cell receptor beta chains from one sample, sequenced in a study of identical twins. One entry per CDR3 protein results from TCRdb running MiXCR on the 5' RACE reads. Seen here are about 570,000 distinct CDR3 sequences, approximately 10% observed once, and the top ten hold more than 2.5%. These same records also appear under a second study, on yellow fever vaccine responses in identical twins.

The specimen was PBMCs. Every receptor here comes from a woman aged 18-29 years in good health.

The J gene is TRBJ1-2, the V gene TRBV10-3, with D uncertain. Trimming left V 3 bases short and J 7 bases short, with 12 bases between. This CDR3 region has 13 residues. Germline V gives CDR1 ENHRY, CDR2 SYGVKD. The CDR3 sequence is CAISDTRTGGYTF. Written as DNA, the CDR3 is TGTGCCATCAGTGATACCAGGACGGGTGGCTACACCTTC.

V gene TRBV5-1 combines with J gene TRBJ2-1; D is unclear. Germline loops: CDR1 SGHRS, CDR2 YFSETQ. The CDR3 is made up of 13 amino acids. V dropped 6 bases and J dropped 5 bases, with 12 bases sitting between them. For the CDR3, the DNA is TGCGCCAGCACCCTGGGATTTAACAATGAGCAGTTCTTC. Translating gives CASTLGFNNEQFF.

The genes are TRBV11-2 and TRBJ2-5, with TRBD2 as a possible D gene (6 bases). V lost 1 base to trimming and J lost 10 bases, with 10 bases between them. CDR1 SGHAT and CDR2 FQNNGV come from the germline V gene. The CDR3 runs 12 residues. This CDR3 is CASSLGGERQYF. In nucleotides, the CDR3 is TGTGCCAGCAGCTTAGGGGGGGAGCGCCAGTACTTC.

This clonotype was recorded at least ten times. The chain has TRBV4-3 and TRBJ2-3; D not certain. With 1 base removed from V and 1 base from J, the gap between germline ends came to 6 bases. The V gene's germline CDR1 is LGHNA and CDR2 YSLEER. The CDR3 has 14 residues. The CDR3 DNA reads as TGCGCCAGCAGCCAAGCACGGGGCACAGATACGCAGTATTTT. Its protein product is CASSQARGTDTQYF.

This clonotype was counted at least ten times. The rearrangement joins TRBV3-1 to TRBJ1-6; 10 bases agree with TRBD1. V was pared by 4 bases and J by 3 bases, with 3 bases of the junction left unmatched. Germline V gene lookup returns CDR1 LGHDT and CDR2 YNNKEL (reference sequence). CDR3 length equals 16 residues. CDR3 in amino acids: CASSLRTGGYNSPLHF. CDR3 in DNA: TGTGCCAGCAGCCTACGGACAGGGGGCTATAATTCACCCCTCCACTTT. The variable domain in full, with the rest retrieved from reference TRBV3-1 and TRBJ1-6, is DTAVSQTPKYLVTQMGNDKSIKCEQNLGHDTMYWYKQDSKKFLKIMFSYNNKELIINETVPNRFSPKSPDKAHLNLHINSLELGDSAVYFCASSLRTGGYNSPLHFGNGTRLTVT.

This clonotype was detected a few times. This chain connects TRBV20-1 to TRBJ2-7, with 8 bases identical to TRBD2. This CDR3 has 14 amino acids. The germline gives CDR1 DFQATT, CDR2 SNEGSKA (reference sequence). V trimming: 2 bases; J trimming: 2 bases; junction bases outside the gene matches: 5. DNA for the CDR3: TGCAGTGCTAGAACAGCGGGAGCCCCCTACGAGCAGTACTTC. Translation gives CSARTAGAPYEQYF.

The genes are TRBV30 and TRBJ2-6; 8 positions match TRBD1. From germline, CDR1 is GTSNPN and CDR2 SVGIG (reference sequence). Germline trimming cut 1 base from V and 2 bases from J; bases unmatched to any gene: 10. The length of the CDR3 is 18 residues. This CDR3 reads CAWSATSQGATGANVLTF. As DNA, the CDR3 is TGTGCCTGGAGTGCGACCTCCCAGGGGGCTACTGGGGCCAACGTCCTGACTTTC.

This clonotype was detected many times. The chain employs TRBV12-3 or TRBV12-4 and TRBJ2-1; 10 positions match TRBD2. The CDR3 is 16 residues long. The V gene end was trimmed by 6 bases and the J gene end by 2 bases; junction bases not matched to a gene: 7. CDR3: CASRQIAGGTYNEQFF. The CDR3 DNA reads TGTGCCAGCAGACAAATAGCGGGAGGTACCTACAATGAGCAGTTCTTC.

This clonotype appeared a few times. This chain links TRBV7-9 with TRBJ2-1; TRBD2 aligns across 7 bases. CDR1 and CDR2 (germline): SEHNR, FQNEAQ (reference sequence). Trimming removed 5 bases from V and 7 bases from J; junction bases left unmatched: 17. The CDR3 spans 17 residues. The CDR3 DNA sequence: TGTGCCAGCAGCCCTAGCGGTGGGGGAGGGTCGGGTAATGAGCAGTTCTTC. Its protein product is CASSPSGGGGSGNEQFF.

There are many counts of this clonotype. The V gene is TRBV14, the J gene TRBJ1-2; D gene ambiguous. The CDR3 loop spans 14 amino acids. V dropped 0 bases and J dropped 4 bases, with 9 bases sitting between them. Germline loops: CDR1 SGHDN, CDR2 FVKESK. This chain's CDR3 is CASSQETTRYGYTF. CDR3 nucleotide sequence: TGTGCCAGCAGCCAAGAAACAACCCGCTATGGCTACACCTTC.

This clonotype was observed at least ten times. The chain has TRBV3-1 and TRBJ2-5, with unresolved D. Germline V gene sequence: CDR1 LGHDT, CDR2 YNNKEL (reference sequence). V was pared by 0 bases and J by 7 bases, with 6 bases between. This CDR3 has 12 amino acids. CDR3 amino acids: CASSQDLGTQYF. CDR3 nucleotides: TGTGCCAGCAGCCAAGACCTGGGGACCCAGTACTTC.

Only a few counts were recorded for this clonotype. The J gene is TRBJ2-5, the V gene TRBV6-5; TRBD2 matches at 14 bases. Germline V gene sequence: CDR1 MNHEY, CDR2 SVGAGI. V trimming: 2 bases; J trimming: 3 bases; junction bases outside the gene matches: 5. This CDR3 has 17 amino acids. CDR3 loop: CASSYPAGLAGEETQYF. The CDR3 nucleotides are TGTGCCAGCAGTTACCCGGCGGGACTAGCGGGGGAAGAGACCCAGTACTTC.

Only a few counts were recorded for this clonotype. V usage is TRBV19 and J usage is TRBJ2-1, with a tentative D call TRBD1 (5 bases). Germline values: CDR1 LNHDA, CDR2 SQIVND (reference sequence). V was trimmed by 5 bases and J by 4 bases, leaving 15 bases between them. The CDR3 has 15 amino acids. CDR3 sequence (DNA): TGTGCCAGTAGTCATGACAGCCAGCCATACAATGAGCAGTTCTTC. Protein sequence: CASSHDSQPYNEQFF. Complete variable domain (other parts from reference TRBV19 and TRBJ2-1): DGGITQSPKYLFRKEGQNVTLSCEQNLNHDAMYWYRQDPGQGLRLIYYSQIVNDFQKGDIAEGYSVSREKKESFPLTVTSAQKNPTAFYLCASSHDSQPYNEQFFGPGTRLTVL.

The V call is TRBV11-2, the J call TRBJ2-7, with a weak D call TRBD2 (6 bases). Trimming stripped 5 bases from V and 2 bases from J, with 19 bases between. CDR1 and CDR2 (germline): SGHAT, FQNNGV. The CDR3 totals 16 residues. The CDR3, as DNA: TGTGCCAGCAGCCCACGGGGTGGCGGGAAGGCCTACGAGCAGTACTTC. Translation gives CASSPRGGGKAYEQYF.

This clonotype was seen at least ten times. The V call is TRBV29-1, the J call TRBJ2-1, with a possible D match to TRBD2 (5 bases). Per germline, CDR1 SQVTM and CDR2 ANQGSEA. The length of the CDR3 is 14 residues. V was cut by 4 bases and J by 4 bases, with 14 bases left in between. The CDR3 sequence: CSVVGSSFYNEQFF. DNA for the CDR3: TGCAGCGTTGTTGGATCTAGCTTTTACAATGAGCAGTTCTTC.

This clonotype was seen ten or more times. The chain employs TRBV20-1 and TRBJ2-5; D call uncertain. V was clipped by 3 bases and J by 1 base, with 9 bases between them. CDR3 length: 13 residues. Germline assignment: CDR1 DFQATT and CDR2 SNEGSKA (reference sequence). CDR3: CSASLVIQETQYF. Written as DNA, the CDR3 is TGCAGTGCTAGCCTAGTAATCCAAGAGACCCAGTACTTC.

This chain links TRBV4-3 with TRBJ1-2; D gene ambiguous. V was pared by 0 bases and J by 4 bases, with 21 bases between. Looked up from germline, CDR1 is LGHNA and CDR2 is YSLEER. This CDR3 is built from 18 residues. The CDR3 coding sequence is TGCGCCAGCAGCCAAGATTTGGTCAGGATCTTGGACCTCTATGGCTACACCTTC. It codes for CASSQDLVRILDLYGYTF.

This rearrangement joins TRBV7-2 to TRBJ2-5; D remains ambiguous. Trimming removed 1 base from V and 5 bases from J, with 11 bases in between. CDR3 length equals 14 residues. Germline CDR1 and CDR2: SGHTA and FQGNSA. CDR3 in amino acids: CASSLVLREETQYF. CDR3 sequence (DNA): TGTGCCAGCAGCTTAGTTCTGCGAGAGGAGACCCAGTACTTC.

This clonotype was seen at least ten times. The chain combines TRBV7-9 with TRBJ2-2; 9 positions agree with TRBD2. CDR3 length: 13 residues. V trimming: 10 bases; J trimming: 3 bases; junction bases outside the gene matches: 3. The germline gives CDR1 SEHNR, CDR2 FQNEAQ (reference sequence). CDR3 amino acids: CATSGGYTGELFF. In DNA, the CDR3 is TGTGCCACGAGCGGGGGGTACACCGGGGAGCTGTTTTTT.

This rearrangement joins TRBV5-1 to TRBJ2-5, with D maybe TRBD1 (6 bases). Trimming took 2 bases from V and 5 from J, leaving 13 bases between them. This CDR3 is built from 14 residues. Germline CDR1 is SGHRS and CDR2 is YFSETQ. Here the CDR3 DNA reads TGCGCCAGCAGCTTCGGCAGGGGAGAGGAGACCCAGTACTTC. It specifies CASSFGRGEETQYF.